A selection of T cell receptor beta chains follows, all from one sample in a study of blood T cell repertoires in COVID-19. Method: immunoSEQ multiplex PCR; TCRdb's copy keeps in-frame clones and lacks some. Seen here are about 200,000 clones, around 83% observed once, and the top ten hold 13%. Sequencing used peripheral blood. The receptor source for this set is a human donor in a cohort sampled during active COVID-19. Both conserved end residues are part of each CDR3. The order of the fields is J gene, D gene, V gene, clone size, CDR3 DNA, CDR3 protein. A D gene is named only where the DNA matches it firmly. The size field is filled for only some rows; it gives once, few, many or a size class.

TRBJ2-7,TRBD1,TRBV19,few,TGTGCCAGTAGTATTCGCTTTGACAGGGGGACCTTTGGGGAGCAGTACTTC,CASSIRFDRGTFGEQYF
TRBJ1-1,TRBD1,TRBV24-1,NA,TGTGCCACCAGTGGACAGGGGGGGATCTCCACTGAAGCTTTCTTT,CATSGQGGISTEAFF
TRBJ2-7,TRBD2,TRBV27,NA,TGTGCCAGCAGTGGGGGACTAGCGGGCCTATCCTACGAGCAGTACTTC,CASSGGLAGLSYEQYF
TRBJ2-3,TRBD1,TRBV3-1/TRBV3-2,once,TGTGCCACATCAGGGGGAGTCTCGACAGATACGCAGTATTTT,CATSGGVSTDTQYF
TRBJ2-7,TRBD1,TRBV5-6,NA,TGTGCCAGCAGCTTGGCCGGGACAGGGGGCGAGGAGCAGTACTTC,CASSLAGTGGEEQYF
TRBJ1-5,NA,TRBV6-1,few,TGTGCCAGCAGTGAAGGGGGGGGGTATCAGCCCCAGCATTTT,CASSEGGGYQPQHF
TRBJ2-5,NA,TRBV7-2,NA,TGTGCCAGCAGCTTGAGGGCAGACCAAGAGACCCAGTACTTC,CASSLRADQETQYF
TRBJ2-7,NA,TRBV15,NA,TGTGCCACCAGCAGAGATTTCGGCTACGAGCAGTACTTC,CATSRDFGYEQYF
TRBJ2-1,TRBD1,TRBV15,NA,TGTGCCACCAGCAGGGACAGGGGGTCGAATGAGCAGTTCTTC,CATSRDRGSNEQFF
TRBJ2-7,TRBD1,TRBV6-5,NA,TGTGCCAGCAGGGGGGACAGTACCTACGAGCAGTACTTC,CASRGDSTYEQYF
TRBJ1-5,NA,TRBV6-5,once,TGTGCCAGCAGTCCTACAGGGCGCGAGCCCCAGCATTTT,CASSPTGREPQHF
TRBJ1-5,NA,TRBV28,NA,TGTGCCAGCAGTTTATTTTGGAGGGGTCAGCCCCAGCATTTT,CASSLFWRGQPQHF
TRBJ2-7,TRBD2,TRBV7-9,NA,TGTGCCAGCAGCCCCCCGGGGGGTCGGGTCTCCGAGCAGTACTTC,CASSPPGGRVSEQYF
TRBJ1-2,NA,TRBV2,NA,TGTGCAAGCAACGCGGACAGCTTATCCTATGGCTACACCTTC,CASNADSLSYGYTF